This TCR beta chain emerged from a study of graft-versus-host responses after intestinal transplantation. In regard to this clone: Its antigen is unidentified.

The assay was immunoSEQ multiplex PCR, and TCRdb's table has in-frame clones only and misses some. The top ten hold less than 0.25% of the sample, which has 40,000 or so clones, about 95% seen once. Germline V gene sequence: CDR1 SGHRS, CDR2 YFSETQ. The CDR3 covers 15 residues. Trimming at V came to 5 bases and at J to 0 bases, leaving 3 bases not matched to a gene. This clonotype originated in a human donor who was the organ donor for an intestinal transplant. The chain recombines TRBV5-1 with TRBJ1-3, with TRBD1 identical over 9 bases. This sample comprised unstimulated CD8+ T cells sorted from spleen or lymph node cells, obtained before transplant. For the CDR3, the DNA is TGCGCCAGCAGAGACAGGGGGGACTCTGGAAACACCATATATTTT. It specifies CASRDRGDSGNTIYF.